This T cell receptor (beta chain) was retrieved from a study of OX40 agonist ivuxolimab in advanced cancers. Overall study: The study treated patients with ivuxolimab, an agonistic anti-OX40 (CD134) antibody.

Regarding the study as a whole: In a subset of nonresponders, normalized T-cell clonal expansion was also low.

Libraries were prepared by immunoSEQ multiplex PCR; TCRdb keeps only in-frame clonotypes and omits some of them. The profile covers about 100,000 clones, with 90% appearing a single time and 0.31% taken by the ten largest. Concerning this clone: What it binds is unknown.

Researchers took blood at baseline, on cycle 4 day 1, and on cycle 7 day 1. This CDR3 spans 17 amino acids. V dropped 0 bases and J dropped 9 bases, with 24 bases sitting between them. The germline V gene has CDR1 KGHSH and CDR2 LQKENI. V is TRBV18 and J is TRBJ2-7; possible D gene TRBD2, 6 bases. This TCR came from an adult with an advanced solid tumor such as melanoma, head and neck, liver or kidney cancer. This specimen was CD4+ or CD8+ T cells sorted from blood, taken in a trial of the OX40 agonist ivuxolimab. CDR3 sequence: CASSPPSSGLHRIGQYF. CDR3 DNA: TGTGCCAGCTCACCACCCAGCTCGGGACTCCATAGGATCGGGCAGTACTTC. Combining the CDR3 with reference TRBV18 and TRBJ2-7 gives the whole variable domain NAGVMQNPRHLVRRRGQEARLRCSPMKGHSHVYWYRQLPEEGLKFMVYLQKENIIDESGMPKERFSAEFPKEGPSILRIQQVVRGDSAAYFCASSPPSSGLHRIGQYFGPGTRLTVT.